These 23 T cell receptor beta chains originate from one sample sequenced in a study of cytomegalovirus exposure and HLA in healthy donors. Primers for the PCR totalled 60 Vbeta and 13 Jbeta. Sequencing was performed with immunoSEQ multiplex PCR; in TCRdb, only in-frame clones are kept and a portion is missing. The sample includes 75,000 to 100,000 clones, 7.6% of them seen just once. The sequenced sample was PBMCs. The receptors come from a man in his forties or fifties in good health and CMV-seronegative.

The chain links TRBV5-1 to TRBJ1-6; TRBD1 matches at 8 bases. Unmatched junction bases numbered 2, after V lost 3 bases and J lost 3 bases. The germline V gene has CDR1 SGHRS and CDR2 YFSETQ. The CDR3 contains 15 residues. CDR3 loop: CASSWGTGYNSPLHF. CDR3 DNA: TGCGCCAGCAGCTGGGGGACAGGCTATAATTCACCCCTCCACTTT.

J is TRBJ1-2 and V is TRBV18; a weak D match, TRBD1 (6 bases). The germline V gene has CDR1 KGHSH and CDR2 LQKENI. The CDR3 has 21 amino acids. V was shortened by 4 bases and J by 0 bases, with 30 bases between the two germline ends. CDR3 sequence: CASSLHRVTNLTYPANYGYTF. CDR3 nucleotide sequence: TGTGCCAGCTCACTTCACAGGGTCACCAATTTAACTTACCCAGCTAACTATGGCTACACCTTC.

This clone was observed a few times. The chain links TRBV4-3 to TRBJ2-5; D is perhaps TRBD1 (6 bases). V was clipped by 4 bases and J by 5 bases, with 20 bases between them. Looked up from germline, CDR1 is LGHNA and CDR2 is YSLEER. This CDR3 has 16 amino acids. CDR3 sequence reads: CASSPEVGTGIETQYF. DNA for the CDR3: TGCGCCAGCAGCCCAGAGGTGGGTACAGGGATCGAGACCCAGTACTTC.

V and J are TRBV5-6 and TRBJ2-1; 13 nucleotides line up with TRBD2. Germline-derived CDR1 and CDR2 are SGHDT and YYEEEE. V lost 5 bases to trimming and J lost 5 bases; unmatched junction nucleotides: 10. The CDR3 is 17 residues long. In DNA, the CDR3 is TGTGCCAGCAGTCCTGGACTAGCGGGAGAAATAAACAATGAGCAGTTCTTC. Translation gives CASSPGLAGEINNEQFF.

The chain uses TRBV29-1 and TRBJ2-7, with 9 bases identical to TRBD2. Germline V gene data show CDR1 as SQVTM and CDR2 as ANQGSEA. V lost 0 bases, J lost 2 bases, and 2 bases stayed unmatched. The CDR3 runs to 14 residues. The DNA of the CDR3 is TGCAGCGTTGAAGAGACTAGCGGTCCCTACGAGCAGTACTTC. Encoded protein: CSVEETSGPYEQYF.

V usage is TRBV2 and J usage is TRBJ2-3, with unresolved D. Between the trimmed V and J ends, which lost 8 bases and 2 bases, there was a span of 8 bases. The germline V gene encodes CDR1 SNHLY and CDR2 FYNNEI. The CDR3 extends over 12 amino acids. The CDR3 nucleotides are TGTGCCAGCCTATTTCACACAGATACGCAGTATTTT. Residues: CASLFHTDTQYF.

This clone was detected many times. The chain employs TRBV5-6 and TRBJ2-7; 15 bases agree with TRBD2. Germline trimming cut 4 bases from V and 6 bases from J; bases unmatched to any gene: 11. The CDR3 consists of 17 residues. CDR1 SGHDT and CDR2 YYEEEE come from the germline V gene. The CDR3 DNA is TGTGCCAGCAGCCGTGCCCATGGGACTAGCGGGAGGAGCGAGCAGTACTTC. Its protein product is CASSRAHGTSGRSEQYF.

The chain links TRBV5-1 to TRBJ2-3; 12 positions agree with TRBD2. Germline V gene data show CDR1 as SGHRS and CDR2 as YFSETQ. The CDR3 has 17 amino acids. With 4 bases clipped from V and 3 bases from J, the junction kept 9 bases outside the gene matches. CDR3 coding DNA: TGCGCCAGCAGCCTTGGACTAGCGGGGCTAGGGACAGATACGCAGTATTTT. It encodes CASSLGLAGLGTDTQYF.

This clone was seen a few times. This chain uses TRBV16 with TRBJ2-1, with D uncertain. The CDR3 is 13 residues long. CDR1 is KGHSY and CDR2 is FQNENV in the germline V gene. Trimming stripped 4 bases from V and 4 bases from J, with 8 bases between. CDR3 DNA sequence: TGTGCCAGCAGCCTGGGCCAGTACAATGAGCAGTTCTTC. Translated, it gives CASSLGQYNEQFF.

This clone has more than one count but fewer than ten. The chain recombines TRBV6-4 with TRBJ1-6, with 7 bases lining up with TRBD1. Germline V CDR1 and CDR2: MRHNA, SNTAGT. J lost 9 bases, V lost 2 bases, and 7 bases had no gene match. CDR3 length: 15 residues. CDR3 protein: CASSDETGSGSPLHF. The CDR3 coding sequence is TGTGCCAGCAGTGACGAGACAGGGAGTGGTTCACCCCTCCACTTT.

The chain links TRBV6-6 to TRBJ2-7; 8 bases align to TRBD1. CDR3 length: 13 residues. CDR1 is MNHNY, CDR2 SVGAGI, per germline (reference sequence). V was pared by 6 bases and J by 5 bases, with 6 bases of the junction left unmatched. The CDR3 DNA sequence: TGTGCCAGCAGCCGGGACAGGTACCACGAGCAGTACTTC. As protein: CASSRDRYHEQYF.

This clone turned up a few times. The rearrangement uses TRBV10-3 and TRBJ1-1, with TRBD1 matching 9 bases. The CDR3 has 13 amino acids. Per the germline V gene, CDR1 is ENHRY and CDR2 is SYGVKD. V lost 6 bases to trimming and J lost 5 bases; unmatched junction nucleotides: 4. Written as DNA, the CDR3 is TGTGCCATCAGGGGACAGGGTGGGACTGAAGCTTTCTTT. This gives the protein CAIRGQGGTEAFF.

CDR3 nucleotides: TGTGCCAGCAGCTTATATGGACAGGGGCATAATGAGCAGTTCTTC. Translation: CASSLYGQGHNEQFF. The chain recombines TRBV7-9 with TRBJ2-1; 9 positions agree with TRBD1. Germline values: CDR1 SEHNR, CDR2 FQNEAQ (reference sequence). The V and J ends lost 2 bases and 7 bases, in that order; junction bases with no gene match: 6. The CDR3 extends over 15 amino acids. Filled out from reference TRBV7-9 and TRBJ2-1, the complete variable domain reads DTGVSQNPRHKITKRGQNVTFRCDPISEHNRLYWYRQTLGQGPEFLTYFQNEAQLEKSRLLSDRFSAERPKGSFSTLEIQRTEQGDSAMYLCASSLYGQGHNEQFFGPGTRLTVL.

The chain links TRBV6-5 to TRBJ2-3; 8 nucleotides align to TRBD2. Germline CDR1 reads MNHEY; CDR2 reads SVGAGI. After removal of 8 bases from V and 2 bases from J, the junction contained 9 bases not matched to a gene. The CDR3 totals 15 residues. The CDR3 protein is CASSPRGGYTDTQYF. The CDR3 DNA sequence: TGTGCCAGCTCTCCGCGCGGGGGGTACACAGATACGCAGTATTTT.

This chain links TRBV6-5 with TRBJ2-1; 11 bases map to TRBD2. There are 15 residues in the CDR3. The junction had 8 bases not matched to a gene; V was cut back by 6 bases and J by 7 bases. Germline CDR1 and CDR2: MNHEY and SVGAGI. The CDR3 sequence is CASRRGTSGFNEQFF. As DNA, the CDR3 is TGTGCCAGCAGAAGAGGGACTAGCGGATTTAATGAGCAGTTCTTC.

Note on this clone: At one end, the junction sequence differs from germline, possibly due to a read error. The V and J genes are TRBV6-1 and TRBJ1-5, with D possibly being TRBD1 (5 bases). Germline V CDR1 and CDR2: MNHNS, SASEGT. There are 17 residues in the CDR3. CDR3 nucleotides: TGTGCCAGCAGTGAGGAATGGAGTTTTAGGGGCAATCAGCCCCAGAATTTT. It specifies CASSEEWSFRGNQPQNF.

This clone was recorded a few times. This sequence joins TRBV15 and TRBJ1-2; no reliable D call. The length of the CDR3 is 17 residues. CDR1 is LNHNV and CDR2 is YYDKDF in the germline V gene (reference sequence). Trimming cost V 1 base and J 8 bases, with 23 bases left between them. CDR3 nucleotide sequence: TGTGCCACCAGCAGAGCCGGCGGAGCCCCACCCTCGCGGGGCTACACCTTC. Amino acid sequence: CATSRAGGAPPSRGYTF.

This clone was counted a few times. V usage is TRBV27 and J usage is TRBJ2-1; 7 nucleotides line up with TRBD2. Trimming at V came to 2 bases and at J to 4 bases, leaving 8 bases not matched to a gene. The CDR3 has 16 residues. In germline, CDR1 is MNHEY, CDR2 SMNVEV (reference sequence). CDR3 bases: TGTGCCAGCAGTTTAGGGGGACCCGGGGGGTACAATGAGCAGTTCTTC. Encoded protein: CASSLGGPGGYNEQFF.

This clone was detected only a few times. The J gene is TRBJ2-3, the V gene TRBV28, with TRBD2 as a possible D gene (6 bases). Germline CDR1 and CDR2: MDHEN and SYDVKM. Trimming took 7 bases from V and 2 from J, leaving 19 bases between them. The CDR3 extends over 16 amino acids. The CDR3 DNA sequence: TGTGCCAGCACCACCTACCCGGGGGATTCCACAGATACGCAGTATTTT. This codes for CASTTYPGDSTDTQYF.

This clone has just a few counts. This sequence joins TRBV9 and TRBJ2-1; TRBD2 matches at 7 bases. CDR3 size: 16 residues. Trimming at V came to 0 bases and at J to 6 bases, leaving 9 bases not matched to a gene. Germline V CDR1 and CDR2: SGDLS, YYNGEE. The CDR3 sequence: CASSVGRGSRANEQFF. The CDR3 DNA follows: TGTGCCAGCAGCGTAGGGCGCGGGAGTAGGGCCAATGAGCAGTTCTTC.

A few counts support this clone. This rearrangement joins TRBV4-1 to TRBJ1-4, with a tentative D call TRBD1 (5 bases). This CDR3 is 14 amino acids long. Looked up from germline, CDR1 is MGHRA and CDR2 is YSYEKL. The V gene lost 0 bases and the J gene lost 7 bases, with 9 bases spanning the gap. CDR3 amino acids: CASSQDGRVEKLFF. The CDR3 bases are TGCGCCAGCAGCCAAGATGGCAGGGTTGAAAAACTGTTTTTT.

The sample holds a few counts of this clone. DNA of the CDR3: TGTGCCAGCAGCGCCTTAGCGGGTCTTCAAGAGACCCAGTACTTC. It specifies CASSALAGLQETQYF. V usage is TRBV7-2 and J usage is TRBJ2-5; 7 nucleotides align to TRBD2. Looked up from germline, CDR1 is SGHTA and CDR2 is FQGNSA. The CDR3 covers 15 residues. With 5 bases clipped from V and 2 bases from J, the junction kept 8 bases outside the gene matches.

This clone was observed a few times. CDR3: CASIYRVPMGTDTQYF. CDR3 sequence (DNA): TGTGCCAGCATTTACCGGGTTCCCATGGGCACAGATACGCAGTATTTT. V is TRBV2 and J is TRBJ2-3; D gene ambiguous. The CDR3 runs to 16 residues. Trimming took 7 bases from V and 1 from J, leaving 18 bases between them. Germline CDR1 SNHLY, CDR2 FYNNEI.